These T cell receptor beta chains were read from a single sample in a study of blood T cell repertoires in COVID-19. The protocol was immunoSEQ multiplex PCR, while the TCRdb copy is restricted to in-frame clones and leaves out a portion. The sample has roughly 11,000 clones, 70% to 85% seen once; the top ten hold just over 20%. Source material: peripheral blood. Receptor source: a human donor in a cohort sampled during active COVID-19. CDR3s include the opening cysteine and the closing phenylalanine or tryptophan. The D gene is left open where the match is weak. Size tells how often a clone was seen (once, few, many) or the class of an expanded clone, and some rows leave it out.

clone size	V gene	D gene	J gene	CDR3 DNA	CDR3 protein
few	TRBV6-6	-	TRBJ2-1	TGTGCCAGCAGTTACCCCCGGGGAGAAAGGAATGAGCAGTTCTTC	CASSYPRGERNEQFF
once	TRBV7-2	-	TRBJ2-6	TGTGCCAGCAGCTCCTCACCAGGGGCTGGGGCCAACGTCCTGACTTTC	CASSSSPGAGANVLTF
once	TRBV30	-	TRBJ2-1	TGTGCCTGGGACAGAAACAATGAGCAGTTCTTC	CAWDRNNEQFF
-	TRBV6-1	-	TRBJ1-4	TGTGCCAGCAGTTTCGAACTAGAAAAACTGTTTTTT	CASSFELEKLFF
-	TRBV5-5	-	TRBJ2-5	TGTGCCAGCAGCTTATCCAGTCAAGAGACCCAGTACTTC	CASSLSSQETQYF
-	TRBV4-3	-	TRBJ2-2	TGCGCCAGCAGCCAAGAAAGACCCCAGAGGATTAACACCGGGGAGCTGTTTTTT	CASSQERPQRINTGELFF
-	TRBV5-1	TRBD1	TRBJ1-4	TGCGCCAGCAGCCCGGGACAGATTACTGAAAAACTGTTTTTT	CASSPGQITEKLFF
-	TRBV28	-	TRBJ1-5	TGTGCCAGCAGTCCTAGTCAGCCCCAGCATTTT	CASSPSQPQHF
-	TRBV18	TRBD2	TRBJ2-3	TGTGCCAGCTCACCACCGGGCGCGGGGGGGCTTGATACGCAGTATTTT	CASSPPGAGGLDTQYF
-	TRBV10-1	TRBD2	TRBJ2-7	TGCGCCAGCAGTGCGGCTAGCGGGGACGGTTTCTACGAGCAGTACTTC	CASSAASGDGFYEQYF
-	TRBV20-1	-	TRBJ2-3	TGCAGTGCTAGTGGCGGGGCAGATACGCAGTATTTT	CSASGGADTQYF
-	TRBV5-1	TRBD1	TRBJ2-7	TGCGCCAGCAGCCCCGGGACAGGTTCCTACGAGCAGTACTTC	CASSPGTGSYEQYF
few	TRBV5-5	TRBD1	TRBJ2-7	TGTGCCAGCACCCTGCCCGGACAGGGGCAAGTGCAGTACTTC	CASTLPGQGQVQYF
-	TRBV9	TRBD1	TRBJ2-1	TGTGCCAGCAGCGACGGGACAGGGGGCAATGAGCAGTTCTTC	CASSDGTGGNEQFF
-	TRBV30	TRBD2	TRBJ2-3	TGTGCCTTCCAGCGGGGGGGCACAGATACGCAGTATTTT	CAFQRGGTDTQYF
-	TRBV10-1	-	TRBJ1-1	TGCGCCAGCAGCCAAGAAGGAGTCACTGAAGCTTTCTTT	CASSQEGVTEAFF